A selection of T cell receptor beta chains follows, all from one sample in a study of OX40 agonist ivuxolimab in advanced cancers. TCRdb keeps only in-frame clones here, not all; method: immunoSEQ multiplex PCR. Of tens of thousands of clones in the sample, around nine tenths were seen once. The sample consisted of CD4+ or CD8+ T cells sorted from blood, taken in a trial of the OX40 agonist ivuxolimab. The receptors shown here come from an adult with an advanced solid tumor such as melanoma, head and neck, liver or kidney cancer. Each CDR3 is given with its conserved first and last residue. A D gene is named only where the DNA matches it firmly. The size of a clone is reported for some rows only, either as once, few or many, or as a class for expanded clones.

v_call	clone_size	j_call	d_call	cdr3_aa	cdr3_nt
TRBV28	NA	TRBJ2-3	NA	CASGRDTDTQYF	TGTGCCAGCGGGCGGGACACAGATACGCAGTATTTT
TRBV11-2	NA	TRBJ2-7	TRBD1	CASSLGGPGQAQRQYF	TGTGCCAGCAGCTTAGGGGGGCCTGGACAGGCCCAACGGCAGTACTTC
TRBV5-6	NA	TRBJ2-7	NA	CASSFGGQNYEQYF	TGTGCCAGCAGCTTTGGGGGTCAGAATTACGAGCAGTACTTC
TRBV28	NA	TRBJ1-2	TRBD1	CASSSPQGARHGYTF	TGTGCCAGCAGTTCCCCACAGGGGGCGCGTCATGGCTACACCTTC
TRBV7-2	NA	TRBJ1-1	NA	CASSLGTNTEAFF	TGTGCCAGCAGCTTAGGGACTAACACTGAAGCTTTCTTT
TRBV15	NA	TRBJ2-3	NA	CATSRDRRDTQYF	TGTGCCACCAGCAGAGATAGGAGGGATACGCAGTATTTT
TRBV15	NA	TRBJ1-5	NA	CATSSPGLRQPQHF	TGTGCCACCAGCAGCCCAGGGCTTAGGCAGCCCCAGCATTTT
TRBV9	few	TRBJ2-7	NA	CASSVRGMGNEQYF	TGTGCCAGCAGCGTACGGGGGATGGGGAACGAGCAGTACTTC
TRBV19	NA	TRBJ1-5	NA	CASSMAQDQPQHF	TGTGCCAGTAGTATGGCGCAAGATCAGCCCCAGCATTTT
TRBV5-1	NA	TRBJ1-1	NA	CASSLMSSTTEAFF	TGCGCCAGCAGCTTGATGTCCTCCACCACTGAAGCTTTCTTT
TRBV18	NA	TRBJ1-4	NA	CASSPSELANEKLFF	TGTGCCAGCTCACCATCCGAGCTCGCTAATGAAAAACTGTTTTTT